What follows describes a single T cell receptor (beta chain). Losses at the gene ends were 4 bases for V and 6 bases for J; bases not matched to a gene: 8. The CDR3 runs 15 residues. The germline V gene encodes CDR1 LGHNA and CDR2 YNFKEQ. This specimen comes from a study of blood T cell repertoires in COVID-19. In the original processing: For nucleated cells, counts were estimated from reference gene primer amplification. Repertoires were generated with immunoSEQ multiplex PCR, while TCRdb's copy carries only in-frame clones and drops some. V, J and clone size derive from that table, while D and trimming were established from the DNA sequence. The table records about 200,000 clones, about 84% of them present only once.

The specimen sequenced was PBMCs or T cells enriched from blood (not recorded which). This TCR came from a middle-aged man with acute COVID-19. The V and J genes are TRBV4-2 and TRBJ2-7; 11 bases are a match to TRBD2. This chain's CDR3 is CASSRGTSGFGEQYF. The CDR3 nucleotides read TGTGCCAGCAGCCGGGGGACTAGCGGATTTGGCGAGCAGTACTTC.